This T cell receptor beta chain was captured by sequencing in a study of human T cells and chemical hapten exposure. In its sample, this clonotype was seen many times. The library attached unique molecular identifiers to individual cDNA molecules. TCRdb re-derived calls from the RACE reads in MiXCR, one entry per CDR3 protein. The sample includes tens of thousands of distinct CDR3 sequences, around 3.6% of them seen just once. Time point described: healthy volunteer bleed at 6 weeks. Total RNA extraction was carried out from unfractionated whole blood. V lost 6 bases to trimming and J lost 3 bases; unmatched junction nucleotides: 4. The CDR3 contains 12 residues. Germline V gives CDR1 SQVTM, CDR2 ANQGSEA.

Input material: whole blood. The chain combines TRBV29-1 with TRBJ1-1; TRBD1 aligns across 7 bases. This sequence was found in a human donor in good health. Some clones in this sample may be carry-over from other donors' samples. The CDR3 region is CSVGQSYTEAFF. CDR3 DNA sequence: TGCAGCGTGGGACAGTCCTACACTGAAGCTTTCTTT.